A selection of T cell receptor beta chains follows, all from one sample in a study of human T cells and chemical hapten exposure. Each CDR3 protein is one row after TCRdb ran MiXCR on the RACE reads. The sample includes 13,000 to 15,000 distinct CDR3 sequences, roughly 17% seen only once; the top ten take about 7.2%. The specimen comprised whole blood, sampled in connection with sensitization to the hapten diphenylcyclopropenone (DPC). These receptors originate from a woman aged 25-40 years with alopecia areata. Some clones in this sample may be carry-over from other donors' samples. Both conserved end residues are part of each CDR3. The order of the fields is D gene, V gene, J gene, clone size, CDR3 protein, CDR3 DNA. D genes are given only for firm matches. Part of the rows lack a size; the others show once, few, many or a class for expanded clones.

d_gene: TRBD1; v_gene: TRBV6-5; j_gene: TRBJ1-6; abundance: many; CDR3aa: CASSYSGQGSGSYNSPLHF; CDR3nt: TGTGCCAGCAGTTACTCGGGACAGGGGAGTGGGTCCTATAATTCACCCCTCCACTTT
d_gene: NA; v_gene: TRBV19; j_gene: TRBJ1-1; abundance: many; CDR3aa: CASIEGRWNTEAFF; CDR3nt: TGTGCCAGCATCGAGGGACGGTGGAACACTGAAGCTTTCTTT
d_gene: NA; v_gene: TRBV12-3/TRBV12-4; j_gene: TRBJ1-6; abundance: NA; CDR3aa: CASSSYRDKNSPLHF; CDR3nt: TGTGCCAGCAGTTCCTACCGGGACAAAAATTCACCCCTCCACTTT
d_gene: TRBD2; v_gene: TRBV20-1; j_gene: TRBJ2-7; abundance: many; CDR3aa: CSAQSGGIHEQYF; CDR3nt: TGCAGTGCTCAAAGCGGGGGTATTCACGAGCAGTACTTC
d_gene: NA; v_gene: TRBV4-2; j_gene: TRBJ1-4; abundance: medium-sized; CDR3aa: CASSQGKGPGDEKLFF; CDR3nt: TGTGCCAGCAGCCAAGGAAAGGGGCCCGGGGATGAAAAACTGTTTTTT
d_gene: TRBD2; v_gene: TRBV28; j_gene: TRBJ2-3; abundance: NA; CDR3aa: CASSSNGRPGTDTQYF; CDR3nt: TGTGCCAGCAGTTCGAACGGGAGGCCGGGCACAGATACGCAGTATTTT
d_gene: NA; v_gene: TRBV5-1; j_gene: TRBJ1-4; abundance: many; CDR3aa: CASRAATNEKLFF; CDR3nt: TGCGCCAGCAGAGCGGCAACTAATGAAAAACTGTTTTTT
d_gene: NA; v_gene: TRBV24-1; j_gene: TRBJ2-1; abundance: many; CDR3aa: CATSDVDSNNEQFF; CDR3nt: TGTGCCACCAGTGACGTGGACAGTAACAATGAGCAGTTCTTC
d_gene: NA; v_gene: TRBV3-1; j_gene: TRBJ2-5; abundance: few; CDR3aa: CASSLSGKETQYF; CDR3nt: TGTGCCAGCAGCCTTAGCGGTAAAGAGACCCAGTACTTC
d_gene: NA; v_gene: TRBV3-1; j_gene: TRBJ2-3; abundance: many; CDR3aa: CASSRPTDTQYF; CDR3nt: TGTGCCAGCAGCCGCCCGACGGATACGCAGTATTTT
d_gene: NA; v_gene: TRBV11-2; j_gene: TRBJ2-3; abundance: many; CDR3aa: CASSSKGANTDTQYF; CDR3nt: TGTGCCAGCAGCTCAAAAGGGGCAAACACAGATACGCAGTATTTT
d_gene: NA; v_gene: TRBV9; j_gene: TRBJ2-5; abundance: many; CDR3aa: CASSVSMEETQYF; CDR3nt: TGTGCCAGCAGCGTCTCAATGGAAGAGACCCAGTACTTC
d_gene: NA; v_gene: TRBV9; j_gene: TRBJ1-1; abundance: medium-sized; CDR3aa: CASSVGVVLPNTEAFF; CDR3nt: TGTGCCAGCAGCGTCGGTGTAGTCCTCCCCAACACTGAAGCTTTCTTT
d_gene: NA; v_gene: TRBV19; j_gene: TRBJ2-5; abundance: medium-sized; CDR3aa: CASSSQETQYF; CDR3nt: TGTGCCAGTAGTAGTCAAGAGACCCAGTACTTC
d_gene: TRBD2; v_gene: TRBV7-9; j_gene: TRBJ2-5; abundance: few; CDR3aa: CASRVAGEETQYF; CDR3nt: TGTGCCAGCAGGGTAGCGGGCGAAGAGACCCAGTACTTC
d_gene: NA; v_gene: TRBV29-1; j_gene: TRBJ2-3; abundance: medium-sized; CDR3aa: CSVATPGVSTDTQYF; CDR3nt: TGCAGCGTTGCGACCCCGGGAGTGTCCACAGATACGCAGTATTTT
d_gene: NA; v_gene: TRBV3-1; j_gene: TRBJ2-7; abundance: medium-sized; CDR3aa: CASSQEYEQYF; CDR3nt: TGTGCCAGCAGCCAAGAGTACGAGCAGTACTTC